The entry that follows covers one TCR beta chain sequence. Its antigen is unknown. The data derive from a study of T cell repertoires in cytomegalovirus infection. This CDR3 has 16 amino acids. V lost 5 bases and J 3 bases, leaving 20 bases between the germline ends. Per germline, CDR1 LNHDA and CDR2 SQIVND (reference sequence). Notes on the study in general: Frequencies of public TCR beta families were cumulated, and this identified carriers of CMV plus the relevant HLA.

TCRdb called the reads again in MiXCR, with one record for every CDR3 protein. Among about 78,000 distinct CDR3 sequences listed, 35% to 45% were seen once. This TCR derives from a human donor in good health (CMV status not recorded). Some clones in this sample may be carry-over from other donors' samples. This chain uses TRBV19 with TRBJ2-7, with D possibly being TRBD1 (6 bases). Sequencing used CD8+ T cells from cultured PBMCs, obtained from culture after CMV antigen stimulation. The CDR3 reads CASSSLPGTTDYEQYF. The CDR3, as DNA: TGTGCCAGTAGTTCCCTTCCCGGGACAACTGACTACGAGCAGTACTTC.